The next 21 T cell receptor beta chains were all read from a single sample in a study of T cells in Graves' hyperthyroidism and ophthalmopathy. The investigators amplified TCR beta CDR3 regions from RNA transcripts. With the HTBI primer set, the TCR CDR3 went through a first round of RT-PCR. TCRdb recomputed calls from the multiplex PCR reads with MiXCR, one row per CDR3 protein. The table shows hundreds of thousands of distinct CDR3 sequences, with roughly an eighth occurring only once. Specimen: blood. All receptors derive from a young woman with Graves' hyperthyroidism.

The rearrangement links TRBV4-3 to TRBJ2-6, with D uncertain. The CDR3 consists of 16 residues. The V end was cut by 0 bases, the J end by 0 bases, with 6 bases between. In germline, CDR1 is LGHNA, CDR2 YSLEER. The CDR3 loop is CASSQEPTSGANVLTF. The CDR3 coding sequence is TGCGCCAGCAGCCAAGAACCGACCTCTGGGGCCAACGTCCTGACTTTC.

Many counts were recorded for this clonotype. The CDR3 DNA reads TGTGCCAGCTCACCGCGGTCGAACACTGAAGCTTTCTTT. Translation gives CASSPRSNTEAFF. This chain connects TRBV18 to TRBJ1-1, with D unclear. This CDR3 spans 13 amino acids. V shed 3 bases and J shed 1 base, with 6 bases lying between them. The germline gives CDR1 KGHSH, CDR2 LQKENI.

At least ten counts were recorded for this clonotype. The rearrangement uses TRBV5-5 and TRBJ1-2; D ambiguous. The V gene lost 0 bases and the J gene lost 5 bases, with 5 bases spanning the gap. Per germline, CDR1 SGHKS and CDR2 YYEKEE (reference sequence). This CDR3 has 12 amino acids. DNA of the CDR3: TGTGCCAGCAGCTTGGGGGAATATGGCTACACCTTC. It specifies CASSLGEYGYTF.

The V call is TRBV28, the J call TRBJ1-5, with D perhaps TRBD1 (6 bases). V was trimmed by 6 bases and J by 0 bases, leaving 12 bases between them. The germline gives CDR1 MDHEN, CDR2 SYDVKM. The CDR3 totals 15 residues. In DNA form, the CDR3 reads TGTGCCAGCAGACCTCAGGGGCGTAGCAATCAGCCCCAGCATTTT. Its protein product is CASRPQGRSNQPQHF.

This clonotype has more than one count but fewer than ten. The rearrangement joins TRBV20-1 to TRBJ2-1; D is tentatively TRBD1 or TRBD2 (5 bases each). Trimming cost V 6 bases and J 15 bases, with 18 bases left between them. This CDR3 region has 11 residues. Per germline, CDR1 DFQATT and CDR2 SNEGSKA (reference sequence). CDR3 sequence (DNA): TGCAGTGCGGGGGACGGGTTTTCGATGTTCTTC. This encodes CSAGDGFSMFF.

This clonotype was picked up a small number of times. The CDR3 loop is CSASLLGGFDSPLHF. The CDR3 nucleotides read TGCAGTGCTAGTCTCTTAGGGGGGTTTGATTCACCCCTCCACTTT. The chain links TRBV20-1 to TRBJ1-6; perhaps TRBD1 as D (6 bases). The CDR3 loop spans 15 amino acids. Trimming left V 3 bases short and J 8 bases short, with 17 bases between. CDR1 and CDR2 from the germline V gene are DFQATT and SNEGSKA (reference sequence).

This clonotype was recorded many times. The rearrangement uses TRBV5-4 and TRBJ2-2; TRBD2 matches 10 bases. Trimming at V came to 5 bases and at J to 6 bases, leaving 7 bases not matched to a gene. CDR3 length equals 15 residues. Germline loops: CDR1 SGHNT, CDR2 YYREEE (reference sequence). The CDR3 region is CASRPGTSEAGELFF. Here the CDR3 DNA reads TGTGCCAGCAGGCCCGGGACTAGCGAGGCCGGGGAGCTGTTTTTT.

This clonotype has a count of ten or more. CDR3 DNA: TGTGCCAGCAGTTCCCTAACCGGACCTACATTCTATGGCTACACCTTC. Residues: CASSSLTGPTFYGYTF. This sequence joins TRBV6-2 or TRBV6-3 and TRBJ1-2; D remains ambiguous. The CDR3 is 16 residues long. CDR1 and CDR2 (germline): MNHEY, SVGEGT. The ends were cut back, 4 bases at V and 4 bases at J, with 19 bases in the middle.

This clonotype occurred many times. The genes are TRBV6-1 and TRBJ2-3, with 7 bases identical to TRBD2. The length of the CDR3 is 14 residues. The germline CDR1 and CDR2 sequences are MNHNS and SASEGT. V lost 7 bases to trimming and J lost 1 base; unmatched junction nucleotides: 5. The CDR3 loop reads CASTSAGRTDTQYF. CDR3 nucleotides: TGTGCCAGCACCTCAGCGGGGCGCACAGATACGCAGTATTTT.

This clonotype was found many times. The chain's CDR3 is CATQGRLTSNQPQHF. The CDR3, as DNA: TGTGCCACCCAAGGCCGACTGACGAGCAATCAGCCCCAGCATTTT. The J gene is TRBJ1-5, the V gene TRBV28; D unclear. Per germline, CDR1 MDHEN and CDR2 SYDVKM. Trimming took off 10 bases at V and 1 base at J, with 17 bases between the two ends. CDR3 length: 15 amino acids.

There are many counts of this clonotype. A read error may produce the germline difference seen at one junction end. This sequence joins TRBV12-3 or TRBV12-4 and TRBJ2-5; maybe TRBD2 (5 bases). The CDR3 runs 15 residues. CDR3: CASSIAPGVLETQYF. Here the CDR3 DNA reads TGTGCCAGCAGTATAGCTCCCGGGGTTTTGGAGACCCAGTACTTC.

This clonotype was picked up many times. The genes are TRBV30 and TRBJ1-2; D is perhaps TRBD1 (5 bases). Germline CDR1 and CDR2: GTSNPN and SVGIG (reference sequence). This CDR3 spans 13 amino acids. The V and J ends lost 3 bases and 2 bases respectively, with 10 bases between them. In nucleotides, the CDR3 is TGTGCCTGGAGCCGAGGGGTGAACTATGGCTACACCTTC. Translation gives CAWSRGVNYGYTF.

The chain has TRBV5-1 and TRBJ2-1, with TRBD1 as a possible D gene (6 bases). The germline CDR1 and CDR2 sequences are SGHRS and YFSETQ. The CDR3 sequence is 14 residues long. V was clipped by 4 bases and J by 9 bases, with 17 bases between them. The CDR3 here is CASSPRQARSEQFF. In nucleotides, the CDR3 is TGCGCCAGCAGCCCCCGACAGGCACGGAGTGAGCAGTTCTTC.

This clonotype occurred a few times. V is TRBV28 and J is TRBJ1-5; D may be TRBD1 (6 bases). CDR1 is MDHEN and CDR2 is SYDVKM in the germline V gene. V was pared by 6 bases and J by 15 bases, with 15 bases between. The CDR3 loop spans 11 amino acids. CDR3 residues: CASRTTGRWHF. The CDR3 DNA sequence: TGTGCCAGCAGGACTACAGGGCGATGGCATTTT.

In its sample, this clonotype was seen many times. The chain employs TRBV6-1 and TRBJ2-5; possibly TRBD2 for D (6 bases). Trimming removed 7 bases at V and 2 bases at J, with 11 bases between. CDR1 MNHNS and CDR2 SASEGT come from the germline V gene. The CDR3 has 13 residues. CDR3 amino acids: CASKLGGQETQYF. CDR3 coding DNA: TGTGCCAGCAAGCTGGGAGGACAAGAGACCCAGTACTTC.

Concerning this clonotype itself: Since a much larger clone is just one base distant, this may be a read error. This chain uses TRBV11-2 with TRBJ1-3; possibly TRBD1 for D (5 bases). The CDR3 has 14 residues. Germline-derived CDR1 and CDR2 are SGHAT and FQNNGV. The CDR3 here is CAGSIEGLGNTIYF. DNA for the CDR3: TGTGCCGGCAGCATAGAGGGACTCGGAAACACCATATATTTT.

As to this clonotype: Being one base from a much bigger clone, this may be a read error. The chain uses TRBV24-1 and TRBJ2-7; 10 nucleotides agree with TRBD2. From germline, CDR1 is KGHDR and CDR2 SFDVKD. The CDR3 runs 15 residues. The CDR3 region has the DNA TGTGCCGCCAGTGACGAGCGGGGGGGGGCCTACGAGCAGTACTTC. It specifies CAASDERGGAYEQYF.

This clonotype came up many times. The gene calls are TRBV12-3 or TRBV12-4 and TRBJ2-5; D perhaps matches TRBD2 (5 bases). Trimming left V 6 bases short and J 5 bases short, with 19 bases between. The CDR3 is 15 amino acids. In DNA form, the CDR3 reads TGTGCCAGCAGCCGCGCTGGCGAGGGTCGCGAGACCCAGTACTTC. Translating it yields CASSRAGEGRETQYF.

This clonotype was counted ten times or more. The V gene is TRBV11-2, the J gene TRBJ1-2; possible D gene TRBD1, 5 bases. The CDR3 spans 13 residues. Trimming stripped 8 bases from V and 7 bases from J, with 17 bases between. CDR1 and CDR2 (germline): SGHAT, FQNNGV. CDR3 nucleotides: TGTGCCAGCGGATCCCAGGGTTCGGGTGGCTACACCTTC. It specifies CASGSQGSGGYTF.

This sequence joins TRBV28 and TRBJ1-4; 8 nucleotides agree with TRBD1. V gave up 6 bases and J gave up 5 bases; unmatched junction bases: 11. CDR1 is MDHEN and CDR2 is SYDVKM in the germline V gene. There are 16 residues in the CDR3. The CDR3 nucleotides read TGTGCCAGCAGACCGGGACAGGCATGGCAGAATGAAAAACTGTTTTTT. The encoded protein is CASRPGQAWQNEKLFF.

In regard to this clonotype: One junction end disagrees with the germline gene, perhaps due to a read error. The chain recombines TRBV10-3 with TRBJ2-6; tentative D call: TRBD1 (5 bases). Germline-derived CDR1 and CDR2 are ENHRY and SYGVKD. CDR3 length: 14 amino acids. The chain's CDR3 is CATYGAPGANVLAF. In nucleotides, the CDR3 is TGTGCCACCTATGGGGCGCCTGGGGCCAACGTCCTGGCTTTC.